This T cell receptor (beta chain) was captured by sequencing in a study of cytomegalovirus exposure and HLA in healthy donors (dated by TCRdb to about 2017). Context from the whole study: An earlier analysis of about 530 of the donors reported approximately 300 Gb of sequence data and 117 million unique TCR beta sequences obtained from roughly 180 million T cells. Typing coverage differed by locus: A, B, C, DRB1 and DQB1 were typed in about 620-640 donors, DQA1 in approximately 520, DPA1 in over 600, and DPB1 in around 490. In a later analysis, previously published TCR beta repertoires from 550 to 700 donors were re-analyzed and high-resolution HLA genotyping was added so that TCR occurrence patterns could be studied. Every discovery cohort repertoire had been produced on one sequencing platform. Because of strong linkage in the cohort, four or five DR-DQ haplotypes were treated as single units for association and clustering. HLA typing included class I and class II loci at four-digit resolution. Across 398 genotyped donors of the cohort, an average of roughly 250,000 unique TCR beta nucleotide sequences per donor were sequenced, and 15% to 20% of those sequences were non-productive. Besides the first cohort of 550 to 750 subjects, a separate validation cohort made up of 120 different subjects was used. The study was designed to test whether signatures of past pathogen exposure could be identified by cataloging public T cell receptors. Approximately 310 gigabases of sequencing data and around 87 million unique TCR sequences were included in an early release covering about 620 HLA-typed donors. The genetic ancestry cluster associated with self-reported Caucasian donors included about four fifths of the roughly 410 genotyped donors. An earlier analysis of some 500 of the donors used high-throughput TCR beta sequencing to judge whether each TCR beta V gene segment behaved as functional or pseudogenic. Genome-wide SNP genotypes for about 65% of the 666 donors were used in a later genetic analysis, which treated that subset as a discovery cohort. The study combined high-throughput TCR immunosequencing, statistical association of individual TCRs with disease status, and machine learning to predict cytomegalovirus infection status. Donor age, sex, ethnicity and CMV serostatus were compiled alongside the repertoire data. Using immunosequencing, the study profiled T cell repertoires from 500 to 800 subjects and related those repertoires to cytomegalovirus serostatus. In the later analysis, no new phenotypic data were used to find candidate immune exposures; instead, reliance was placed on TCR beta sequences and their occurrence across donors.

The germline V gene gives CDR1 as MNHNS and CDR2 as SASEGT. V and J are trimmed by 9 bases and 7 bases, and the gene matches miss 1 base of the junction. The CDR3 numbers 11 residues from cysteine through phenylalanine. The sequence is cut down to CDR3 DNA, 33 bases in frame from base 1. Summary of the overall study and its limitations: Because some donors lacked HLA typing at each locus, the association tests relied only on the typed subset. The earlier analysis of 587 of the donors excluded roughly 17 rarely observed V segments, including chromosome 9 orphons, because counts were too low. A further reported finding was that TCR beta sequences accurately predicted the HLA-A and HLA-B alleles for most subjects in the first cohort. The classifier was reported to diagnose cytomegalovirus status with high specificity and sensitivity in both the original and validation cohorts. An earlier analysis of 587 of the donors showed that most TCR beta V segments appeared in productive rearrangements either about 87% or about 30% of the time, which broadly matched IMGT annotations. Because the 87-base-pair reads could not distinguish some IMGT-functional V segments, including TRBV6-2 and TRBV6-3, those segments were excluded. In vitro tests confirmed that a few of the cytomegalovirus-associated TCR beta chains recognize cytomegalovirus antigens. Correlated functional status among segregating V segments might reflect linkage disequilibrium, but an unknown experimental factor could not be ruled out. The only immune exposure information available for the cohort was CMV serostatus. When HLA alleles, especially DR and DQ, strongly co-occurred, TCR associations were difficult to assign to individual alleles. According to a later genetic analysis, donors in an Asian-associated ancestry cluster had fewer N-insertions in productive TCRs than the roughly 700-donor mean. Across donors, most TCR sequences were observed very rarely, whereas some public TCRs were present in many individuals. In a later analysis, most CMV-associated TCR beta chains were found to appear HLA-restricted, with HLA associations seemingly driven largely by CMV exposure. It was suggested by the authors that the approach could potentially be generalized to other disease states and immunological phenotypes. A cluster of highly shared sequence variants was judged likely to represent a technical artifact of the sequencing pipeline. At a false discovery rate of 0.05, a later analysis linked 16,000 or so TCR beta sequences to specific HLA alleles. A later genetic analysis associated a missense DCLRE1C variant with V-gene and J-gene trimming of TCR beta chains, and an independent cohort replicated the association. The study gave a list of some 150 TCR beta chains associated with cytomegalovirus. This cohort had only TCR beta chains sequenced, and the lack of alpha or paired-chain data limited which features could be detected. A later analysis reported that several top co-occurrence clusters appeared linked to parvovirus B19, influenza, CMV and Epstein-Barr virus. In a later analysis, HLA-associated TCR beta chains showed more clonal expansion and lower generation probabilities than non-associated chains that were equally common. Roughly uniform sequencing depth across donors was assumed in presence/absence analyses, although this assumption may not hold. In a later analysis, TCR association rates were found to vary across HLA loci, with the most associated TCRs seen for DRB1 alleles and the fewest for HLA-C alleles.

In total, 666 healthy bone marrow donors made up the cohort. All cohort members were sampled while nominally healthy, although unrecorded immune exposures were likely present. The donor was CMV seronegative and belonged to the group of approximately 320 seronegative cohort members. Each donor provided a peripheral blood sample, and peripheral blood mononuclear cells were used for TCR beta sequencing. Genomic DNA was extracted from the blood cell samples with the Qiagen DNeasy Blood Extraction Kit. To prepare the library, the immunoSEQ multiplex PCR assay was applied. A mixture of 60 forward primers for TCR Vbeta segments and 13 reverse primers for TCR Jbeta segments was used in the multiplex PCR. Amplification of the CDR3 region of rearranged TCR beta genes was performed with a multiplex PCR assay on genomic DNA. The amplified TCR beta libraries were sequenced on the Illumina HiSeq System as 87-base-pair reads. Per the authors' processing: In a later analysis, tens of millions of unique TCR beta chains were counted across the approximately 670 repertoires, and approximately 11 million of these chains were shared by at least two donors. A nearest-neighbor algorithm error-corrected the raw reads and collapsed the reads into unique sequences, merging closely related sequences to remove PCR and sequencing errors. Alignment of CDR3 sequences to IMGT reference sequences was used to assign V, D and J gene segments. For a sequence to be retained, a match of at least six nucleotides to both a V gene segment and a J gene segment was required. Rearrangements were called productive when the CDR3 lacked stop codons and stayed in frame with V and J; all others were non-productive. CDR3 was defined according to IMGT convention as the region running from the second conserved V-encoded cysteine to the conserved J-encoded phenylalanine. The earlier analysis of about 570 of the donors excluded any sequence lacking an unambiguous match to a single V gene segment. An earlier analysis of 500 to 600 of the donors classified V segments as functional when productive rearrangements were above 56.7% and as segregating when the standard deviation between donors was above 5%. To diagnose cytomegalovirus status from the catalog of TCR beta chain sequences, a statistical classification framework was built. A later analysis assigned V and J genes by comparing TCR nucleotide sequences with IMGT/GENE-DB human TR gene sequences. The TCRdist pipeline was used in a later analysis to assign CDR3 sequences and most-parsimonious VDJ recombination scenarios. In a later analysis, each TCR beta chain was defined by its CDR3 amino acid sequence together with its V-gene family, and reads lacking a unique V-gene family were excluded. As a way to deal with suspected cross-contamination and a sequencing artifact, a later analysis dropped over 550 nucleotide sequences that were highly shared and had low generation probability. In a later analysis, a clonal expansion index was calculated for each public chain from normalized within-repertoire ranks of inferred template counts. In a later analysis, generation probabilities were computed using a VDJ recombination model fitted to out-of-frame rearrangements, and the results were checked against IGoR. A later analysis scored TCR-TCR, TCR-HLA and TCR-CMV co-occurrence with hypergeometric tests, applying a repertoire-size bias correction to TCR pairs. To estimate false discovery rates, a later analysis permuted the HLA or CMV assignments 20 times. In a later analysis, co-occurring TCRs were grouped using DBSCAN, and TCRdist sequence similarity was added for clustering within HLA-allele-positive subsets. Repertoires with fewer than 30,000 or more than 120,000 public chains, plus five repertoires with anomalous nucleotide sharing, were excluded from co-occurrence clustering. In its TCRdb copy, this immuneACCESS table keeps in-frame sequences only and misses some clones. Where compared with another copy, unresolved V genes explain less than half of these, and the others have no known cause. The DNA gave D and trimming, while V, J and clone size come from that table. The sample table shows about 250,000 clones, and roughly 70% are seen once. The biggest ten clones account for 2% to 2.5% of the sample.

About this clone: Which antigen it targets is not known. No much larger clonotype is one base removed from it; base qualities were not supplied.

The TCR comes from a female donor in good health and CMV-seronegative. The V gene is TRBV6-1 and the J gene is TRBJ2-2; 8 middle bases align to TRBD1. The sample taken for sequencing was PBMCs. CDR3 protein: CARTGGGELFF. Here is the DNA: TGTGCCAGAACAGGGGGCGGGGAGCTGTTTTTT.